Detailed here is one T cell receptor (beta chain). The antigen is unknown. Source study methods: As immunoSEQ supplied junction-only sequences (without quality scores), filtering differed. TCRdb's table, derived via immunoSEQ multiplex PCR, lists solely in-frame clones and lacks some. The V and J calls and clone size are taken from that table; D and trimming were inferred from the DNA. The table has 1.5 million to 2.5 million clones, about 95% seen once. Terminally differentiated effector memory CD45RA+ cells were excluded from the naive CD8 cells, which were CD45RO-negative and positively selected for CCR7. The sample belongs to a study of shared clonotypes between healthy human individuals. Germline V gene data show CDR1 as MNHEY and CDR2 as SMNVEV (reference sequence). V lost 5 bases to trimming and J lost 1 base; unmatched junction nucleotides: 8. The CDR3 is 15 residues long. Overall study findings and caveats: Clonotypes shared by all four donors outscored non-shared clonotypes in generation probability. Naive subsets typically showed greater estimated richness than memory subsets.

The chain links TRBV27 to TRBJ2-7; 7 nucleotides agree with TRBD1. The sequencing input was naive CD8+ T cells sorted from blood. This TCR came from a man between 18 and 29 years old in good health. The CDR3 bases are TGTGCCAGCAGTCAGGAGACAGGGATATCCTACGAGCAGTACTTC. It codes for CASSQETGISYEQYF.